The 5 T cell receptor beta chains given below trace back to one sample, sequenced in a study of blood T cell repertoires in COVID-19. Clones were sequenced by immunoSEQ multiplex PCR, and TCRdb holds only the in-frame ones, with some missing. Here the sample spans 400,000 to 500,000 clones, over 75% being singletons. Sequenced sample: PBMCs or T cells enriched from blood (not recorded which). The source is a woman younger than 35 who had been exposed to COVID-19.

V and J are TRBV19 and TRBJ2-7, with a weak D call TRBD1 (5 bases). V dropped 0 bases and J dropped 2 bases, with 11 bases sitting between them. Germline CDR1 LNHDA, CDR2 SQIVND (reference sequence). The CDR3 is 15 amino acids. CDR3 residues: CASSIEITGAYEQYF. In DNA form, the CDR3 reads TGTGCCAGTAGTATAGAGATTACAGGAGCCTACGAGCAGTACTTC.

The V and J genes are TRBV19 and TRBJ1-1; 7 bases map to TRBD1. The germline V gene encodes CDR1 LNHDA and CDR2 SQIVND (reference sequence). The V and J ends lost 8 bases and 3 bases, in that order; junction bases with no gene match: 12. This CDR3 comprises 15 residues. The CDR3 DNA reads TGTGCCAGTCACGGGCCAGGGGGGCTGCACACTGAAGCTTTCTTT. As protein: CASHGPGGLHTEAFF. Full variable domain (remainder filled in from reference TRBV19 and TRBJ1-1): DGGITQSPKYLFRKEGQNVTLSCEQNLNHDAMYWYRQDPGQGLRLIYYSQIVNDFQKGDIAEGYSVSREKKESFPLTVTSAQKNPTAFYLCASHGPGGLHTEAFFGQGTRLTVV.

The rearrangement links TRBV6-4 to TRBJ2-7; 8 bases agree with TRBD2. CDR1 MRHNA and CDR2 SNTAGT come from the germline V gene. The CDR3 runs 16 residues. J lost 4 bases, V lost 0 bases, and 8 bases had no gene match. CDR3 nucleotide sequence: TGTGCCAGCAGTGACTCGATAAGCGGGAGTAGGTACGAGCAGTACTTC. Translated: CASSDSISGSRYEQYF.

The V gene is TRBV7-8, the J gene TRBJ1-5; D is uncertain. Trimming pared 0 bases from V and 0 bases from J, leaving 12 bases between. CDR1 and CDR2 (germline): SGHVS, FQNEAQ. The CDR3 consists of 17 residues. CDR3 sequence (DNA): TGTGCCAGCAGCTTAGCGGCGAAAACTAATAGCAATCAGCCCCAGCATTTT. This gives the protein CASSLAAKTNSNQPQHF.

The V and J genes are TRBV5-3 and TRBJ1-1; tentative D call: TRBD1 (5 bases). TRBV5-3 is an ORF; its function is uncertain. The ends were cut back, 3 bases at V and 3 bases at J, with 12 bases in the middle. The CDR3 covers 14 residues. The CDR3 reads CARSSAPRDTEAFF. CDR3 coding DNA: TGTGCCAGAAGCTCGGCCCCCAGGGACACTGAAGCTTTCTTT.